This TCR beta chain was identified during a study of a mutant IDH1 vaccine in newly diagnosed glioma. Concerning this clone itself: Its cognate antigen is unknown.

This sample's time point: week 11, during vaccination. Every single dose of the vaccine, 300 ug of mutant IDH1 20-mer peptide, came with topical imiquimod. The method was immunoSEQ multiplex PCR; TCRdb's version includes in-frame clones alone and lacks a portion of them. The sample consists of tens of thousands of clones, around 80% of them appearing once. The source of this sequence is a man aged 25 to 40 with glioma. The source was PBMCs, collected from a glioma patient whose treatment included an IDH1 peptide vaccine.

For the CDR3, the DNA is TGCAGCGTTGGCCGGGTCAACAATGAGCAGTTCTTC. Its protein product is CSVGRVNNEQFF. The rearrangement uses TRBV29-1 and TRBJ2-1; D uncertain. This CDR3 spans 12 amino acids. Per the germline V gene, CDR1 is SQVTM and CDR2 is ANQGSEA. Trimming stripped 4 bases from V and 5 bases from J, with 9 bases between.